The 29 T cell receptor beta chains below were found in one sample sequenced in a study of blood T cell repertoires in COVID-19. This table comes from immunoSEQ multiplex PCR, and its TCRdb copy is limited to in-frame clones, with some not included. The sample lists tens of thousands of clones, 80% to 95% occurring once. Sequencing was done on a sample of peripheral blood. These receptors all come from a man aged 45-65 years with active COVID-19.

This clone has only one observation. The J gene is TRBJ2-7, the V gene TRBV7-9; a possible D gene is TRBD1 (6 bases). CDR1 is SEHNR, CDR2 FQNEAQ, per germline (reference sequence). The ends were cut back, 4 bases at V and 2 bases at J, with 9 bases in the middle. This CDR3 is built from 13 residues. The CDR3 reads CASSSGATYEQYF. For the CDR3, the DNA is TGTGCCAGCAGCTCAGGGGCCACCTACGAGCAGTACTTC.

The chain employs TRBV5-5 and TRBJ2-5; TRBD1 matches 9 bases. The junction had 2 bases not matched to a gene; V was cut back by 4 bases and J by 1 base. The length of the CDR3 is 14 residues. Per the germline V gene, CDR1 is SGHKS and CDR2 is YYEKEE (reference sequence). The chain's CDR3 is CASSRGQGQETQYF. The CDR3 coding sequence is TGTGCCAGCAGCCGGGGACAGGGCCAAGAGACCCAGTACTTC. The complete variable domain, with remaining parts taken from reference TRBV5-5 and TRBJ2-5, reads DAGVTQSPTHLIKTRGQQVTLRCSPISGHKSVSWYQQVLGQGPQFIFQYYEKEERGRGNFPDRFSARQFPNYSSELNVNALLLGDSALYLCASSRGQGQETQYFGPGTRLLVL.

This chain links TRBV3-1 (or the pseudogene TRBV3-2) with TRBJ2-5, with D possibly TRBD2 on 6 matching bases. V lost 3 bases and J lost 9, with 20 bases in between. CDR1 and CDR2 (germline): LGHDT, YNNKEL (reference sequence). The CDR3 consists of 15 residues. The CDR3 nucleotides read TGTGCCAGCAGCCAGCGCGGGATAGCCCGCATGGCCCAGTACTTC. This gives the protein CASSQRGIARMAQYF.

This clone showed up just once. The rearrangement joins TRBV30 to TRBJ1-5; TRBD1 is a possible D gene (6 bases). V dropped 8 bases and J dropped 3 bases, with 20 bases sitting between them. The CDR3 runs 15 residues. Per germline, CDR1 GTSNPN and CDR2 SVGIG (reference sequence). CDR3 residues: CARIDETGFNQPQHF. The CDR3 region has the DNA TGTGCCCGAATAGACGAAACAGGGTTCAATCAGCCCCAGCATTTT. The full variable domain, rest sourced from reference TRBV30 and TRBJ1-5, is SQTIHQWPATLVQPVGSPLSLECTVEGTSNPNLYWYRQAAGRGLQLLFYSVGIGQISSEVPQNLSASRPQDRQFILSSKKLLLSDSGFYLCARIDETGFNQPQHFGDGTRLSIL.

This rearrangement joins TRBV5-6 to TRBJ2-7; D might be TRBD2 (6 bases). The V gene lost 3 bases and the J gene lost 4 bases, with 14 bases spanning the gap. CDR3 length: 14 amino acids. CDR1 and CDR2 from the germline V gene are SGHDT and YYEEEE. The CDR3 sequence is CASSSPREKYEQYF. CDR3 sequence (DNA): TGTGCCAGCAGCTCGCCCCGGGAGAAATACGAGCAGTACTTC.

The rearrangement joins TRBV5-8 to TRBJ1-5, with D perhaps TRBD1 (5 bases). The CDR3 runs 17 residues. Germline CDR1 and CDR2: SGHTS and YDEGEE. V lost 3 bases and J lost 0, with 16 bases in between. Here the CDR3 reads CASSSLWGRDSNQPQHF. CDR3 bases: TGTGCCAGCAGCTCCCTGTGGGGCAGAGATAGCAATCAGCCCCAGCATTTT. Full variable domain (outside the CDR3, taken from reference TRBV5-8 and TRBJ1-5): EAGVTQSPTHLIKTRGQQATLRCSPISGHTSVYWYQQALGLGLQFLLWYDEGEERNRGNFPPRFSGRQFPNYSSELNVNALELEDSALYLCASSSLWGRDSNQPQHFGDGTRLSIL.

The CDR3 reads CASRQDGITGELFF. CDR3 nucleotide sequence: TGTGCCAGCAGACAAGACGGGATCACCGGGGAGCTGTTTTTT. This sequence joins TRBV5-6 and TRBJ2-2; tentative D call: TRBD2 (5 bases). V dropped 5 bases and J dropped 4 bases, with 12 bases sitting between them. Germline V CDR1 and CDR2: SGHDT, YYEEEE. The CDR3 extends over 14 amino acids. Full variable domain (remainder filled in from reference TRBV5-6 and TRBJ2-2): DAGVTQSPTHLIKTRGQQVTLRCSPKSGHDTVSWYQQALGQGPQFIFQYYEEEERQRGNFPDRFSGHQFPNYSSELNVNALLLGDSALYLCASRQDGITGELFFGEGSRLTVL.

The chain joins TRBV5-8 to TRBJ1-2; D ambiguous. CDR1 SGHTS and CDR2 YDEGEE come from the germline V gene. Between the trimmed V and J ends, which lost 1 base and 2 bases, there was a span of 6 bases. The CDR3 is made up of 13 amino acids. The CDR3: CASSLRRNYGYTF. In nucleotides, the CDR3 is TGTGCCAGCAGCTTGAGGCGGAACTATGGCTACACCTTC.

On this clone itself: A much larger clone is a single base away; this may be a read error. This sequence joins TRBV11-1 and TRBJ1-6, with no clear D. V was pared by 5 bases and J by 6 bases, with 5 bases between. The CDR3 totals 12 residues. Germline V gene lookup returns CDR1 SGHAT and CDR2 FQDESV (reference sequence). The chain's CDR3 is CASSPLNSPLHF. The CDR3 DNA follows: TGTGCCAGCAGCCCCCTTAATTCACCCCTCCACTTT.

This sequence joins TRBV4-3 and TRBJ2-5; a weak D match, TRBD2 (5 bases). V lost 0 bases to trimming and J lost 5 bases, with 13 bases between them. The V gene's germline CDR1 is LGHNA and CDR2 YSLEER. The CDR3 runs 15 residues. In nucleotides, the CDR3 is TGCGCCAGCAGCCAAGATCAGCTGGGCGGGGAGACCCAGTACTTC. Its protein is CASSQDQLGGETQYF.

This rearrangement joins TRBV5-1 to TRBJ2-3; D might be TRBD2 (5 bases). This CDR3 has 15 amino acids. The V and J ends lost 2 bases and 1 base respectively, with 11 bases between them. The germline V gene encodes CDR1 SGHRS and CDR2 YFSETQ. The CDR3 bases are TGCGCCAGCAGCTTACAGCGGATCGGCACAGATACGCAGTATTTT. Translated, it gives CASSLQRIGTDTQYF.

CDR3: CASSLAGGRGATGELFF. The CDR3 DNA sequence: TGTGCCAGCAGCTTAGCGGGGGGGCGGGGCGCCACCGGGGAGCTGTTTTTT. V usage is TRBV7-8 and J usage is TRBJ2-2; the D gene is possibly TRBD2 (7 bases). Germline CDR1 and CDR2: SGHVS and FQNEAQ. The CDR3 is 17 amino acids. V dropped 0 bases and J dropped 4 bases, with 15 bases sitting between them.

The genes are TRBV19 and TRBJ1-5; possible D gene TRBD1, 6 bases. Germline V gene data show CDR1 as LNHDA and CDR2 as SQIVND (reference sequence). The CDR3 sequence is 17 residues long. The V and J ends lost 7 bases and 2 bases respectively, with 21 bases between them. CDR3 sequence (DNA): TGTGCCAGTACCTCACTTACAGGGAAAGGTGGCAATCAGCCCCAGCATTTT. Translated, it gives CASTSLTGKGGNQPQHF.

The V and J genes are TRBV11-2 and TRBJ2-1; D may be TRBD2 (6 bases). Germline V gene sequence: CDR1 SGHAT, CDR2 FQNNGV. Trimming removed 3 bases at V and 7 bases at J, with 16 bases between. The CDR3 sequence is 15 residues long. This CDR3 reads CASSLLVGLPNEQFF. The CDR3 coding sequence is TGTGCCAGCAGCTTGCTAGTGGGACTTCCGAATGAGCAGTTCTTC.

The V and J genes are TRBV28 and TRBJ2-7, with 7 nucleotides matching TRBD1. Germline CDR1 is MDHEN and CDR2 is SYDVKM. There are 15 residues in the CDR3. Trimming cost V 5 bases and J 2 bases; bases outside gene matches: 9. The CDR3 spells CASSPGQAPTYEQYF. The CDR3 bases are TGTGCCAGCAGTCCAGGACAGGCGCCGACCTACGAGCAGTACTTC.

The chain uses TRBV19 and TRBJ2-3, with a weak D call TRBD1 (5 bases). This CDR3 comprises 14 residues. Germline CDR1 and CDR2: LNHDA and SQIVND (reference sequence). V lost 4 bases, J lost 0 bases, and 8 bases lay in between. The CDR3, as DNA: TGTGCCAGTAGTACAGGGTTTAGCACAGATACGCAGTATTTT. Translating it yields CASSTGFSTDTQYF.

This clone was observed once. This sequence joins TRBV28 and TRBJ2-7, with D perhaps TRBD1 (7 bases). This CDR3 is 15 amino acids long. Germline V gene data show CDR1 as MDHEN and CDR2 as SYDVKM. Trimming took 8 bases from V and 5 from J, leaving 22 bases between them. CDR3 sequence (DNA): TGTGCCAGCTTCGCCGCACGGAGGGGGCCTGACGAGCAGTACTTC. This sequence encodes CASFAARRGPDEQYF.

The chain joins TRBV3-1 (or the pseudogene TRBV3-2) to TRBJ1-1, with D maybe TRBD1 (6 bases). Germline loops: CDR1 LGHDT, CDR2 YNNKEL (reference sequence). Trimming removed 5 bases from V and 1 base from J, with 11 bases in between. This CDR3 has 14 amino acids. The CDR3 region is CASSFTGKNTEAFF. The CDR3 DNA reads as TGTGCCAGCAGCTTCACAGGGAAGAACACTGAAGCTTTCTTT.

Only a few counts were recorded for this clone. The chain recombines TRBV13 with TRBJ1-2; D is perhaps TRBD1 (5 bases). The CDR3 is made up of 15 amino acids. V lost 1 base, J lost 9 bases, and 18 bases lay in between. The germline V gene has CDR1 PRHDT and CDR2 FYEKMQ (reference sequence). In DNA form, the CDR3 reads TGTGCCAGCAGCTTAGCCGCCCCGGGCGGGGGACGCTACACCTTC. Translating gives CASSLAAPGGGRYTF.

This clone showed up just once. The chain is built from TRBV3-1 (or the pseudogene TRBV3-2) and TRBJ2-5; the D is unclear. This CDR3 spans 12 amino acids. Trimming took off 2 bases at V and 5 bases at J, with 6 bases between the two ends. Germline CDR1 is LGHDT and CDR2 is YNNKEL (reference sequence). The CDR3 DNA reads as TGTGCCAGCAGCCAATCGTCTGAGACCCAGTACTTC. Its translation: CASSQSSETQYF.

This clone was seen just once. The V and J genes are TRBV24-1 and TRBJ1-2, with 11 bases that match TRBD1. The length of the CDR3 is 17 residues. The V gene end was trimmed by 4 bases and the J gene end by 4 bases; junction bases not matched to a gene: 10. The germline gives CDR1 KGHDR, CDR2 SFDVKD. The CDR3 region has the DNA TGTGCCACCAGTGAAGGGTGGACAGGGGGCAACAGCTATGGCTACACCTTC. Translation: CATSEGWTGGNSYGYTF.

This sequence joins TRBV4-1 and TRBJ2-7; TRBD2 aligns across 11 bases. V shed 1 base, J shed 5 bases, and the junction held 4 bases outside the gene matches. This CDR3 contains 15 residues. Germline CDR1 MGHRA, CDR2 YSYEKL. The CDR3 here is CASSQVAGGPHEQYF. The CDR3 DNA reads as TGCGCCAGCAGCCAAGTAGCGGGGGGGCCTCACGAGCAGTACTTC.

The chain employs TRBV5-1 and TRBJ1-6; 8 nucleotides line up with TRBD1. V trimming: 2 bases; J trimming: 3 bases; junction bases outside the gene matches: 7. The CDR3 sequence is 17 residues long. From germline, CDR1 is SGHRS and CDR2 YFSETQ. This CDR3 is CASSFYRGTLYNSPLHF. For the CDR3, the DNA is TGCGCCAGCAGCTTCTACAGGGGGACTCTCTATAATTCACCCCTCCACTTT.

The J gene is TRBJ2-7, the V gene TRBV7-9; D possibly corresponds to TRBD2 (6 bases). Looked up from germline, CDR1 is SEHNR and CDR2 is FQNEAQ (reference sequence). The ends were cut back, 6 bases at V and 3 bases at J, with 24 bases in the middle. CDR3 length: 17 amino acids. CDR3 DNA sequence: TGTGCCAGCAGGGGTGAAGCGACCGGGACTTACTTCTACGAGCAGTACTTC. Protein: CASRGEATGTYFYEQYF.

The V call is TRBV6-5, the J call TRBJ2-7, with 8 bases identical to TRBD1. CDR3 length equals 12 residues. Germline V lookup: CDR1 MNHEY, CDR2 SVGAGI. V dropped 6 bases and J dropped 4; count of bases not matched to a gene: 2. CDR3 nucleotide sequence: TGTGCCAGCAGGCAGGGGGCTTACGAGCAGTACTTC. Residues: CASRQGAYEQYF.

This chain links TRBV7-7 with TRBJ2-1; TRBD2 is a possible D gene (6 bases). Trimming left V 5 bases short and J 3 bases short, with 8 bases between. CDR3 length equals 13 residues. Germline lookup yields CDR1 SSHAT and CDR2 FNYEAQ (reference sequence). The CDR3 sequence is CASSRDFYNEQFF. The DNA of the CDR3 is TGTGCCAGCAGCCGGGACTTCTACAATGAGCAGTTCTTC.

This chain uses TRBV7-2 with TRBJ2-5, with 9 bases that match TRBD1. V lost 2 bases to trimming and J lost 3 bases; unmatched junction nucleotides: 7. Germline V gene sequence: CDR1 SGHTA, CDR2 FQGNSA. This CDR3 spans 16 amino acids. The CDR3 nucleotides are TGTGCCAGCAGCTTAACTCCCGGGACAGGGAAAGAGACCCAGTACTTC. Translated, it gives CASSLTPGTGKETQYF.

The V call is TRBV19, the J call TRBJ1-2; maybe TRBD1 (5 bases). Between the trimmed V and J ends, which lost 8 bases and 0 bases, there was a span of 13 bases. CDR3 length: 14 amino acids. From germline, CDR1 is LNHDA and CDR2 SQIVND (reference sequence). CDR3 residues: CASLGGSANYGYTF. As DNA, the CDR3 is TGTGCCAGTCTGGGGGGTTCAGCTAACTATGGCTACACCTTC.

V gene TRBV27 combines with J gene TRBJ2-7, with 11 bases lining up with TRBD2. Germline V gene data show CDR1 as MNHEY and CDR2 as SMNVEV (reference sequence). The V segment lost 2 bases and the J segment 0 bases; nucleotides outside the gene matches: 6. The CDR3 is 17 amino acids. CDR3 protein: CASSLKTGTSGSYEQYF. CDR3 sequence (DNA): TGTGCCAGCAGTTTAAAAACCGGGACTAGCGGCTCCTACGAGCAGTACTTC.